This T cell receptor beta chain is drawn from a study of T cells in Graves' hyperthyroidism and ophthalmopathy. Using RNA transcripts as the source, TCR beta CDR3 regions were amplified. RT-PCR in the first round (using the HTBI primer set) targeted the TCR CDR3. TCRdb used MiXCR to reprocess the multiplex PCR reads, holding one entry per CDR3 protein. Of 600,000 to 800,000 distinct CDR3 sequences in the sample, 35% are singletons; the top ten hold around a third. CDR3 length equals 15 residues. V was cut by 2 bases and J by 1 base, with 9 bases left in between. Germline CDR1 reads GTSNPN; CDR2 reads SVGIG (reference sequence). Only a few counts were recorded for this clonotype. Diagnostic assessment was based on clinical symptoms, serum thyroxine and TRAb, thyroid ultrasound and orbital computed tomography.

The V call is TRBV30, the J call TRBJ2-6, with no clear D. The sequence was obtained from a woman in her thirties or forties with Graves' hyperthyroidism. Input material: blood. The CDR3 DNA sequence: TGTGCCTGGAGTACTACCAGGTCTGGGGCCAACGTCCTGACTTTC. Its protein product is CAWSTTRSGANVLTF.